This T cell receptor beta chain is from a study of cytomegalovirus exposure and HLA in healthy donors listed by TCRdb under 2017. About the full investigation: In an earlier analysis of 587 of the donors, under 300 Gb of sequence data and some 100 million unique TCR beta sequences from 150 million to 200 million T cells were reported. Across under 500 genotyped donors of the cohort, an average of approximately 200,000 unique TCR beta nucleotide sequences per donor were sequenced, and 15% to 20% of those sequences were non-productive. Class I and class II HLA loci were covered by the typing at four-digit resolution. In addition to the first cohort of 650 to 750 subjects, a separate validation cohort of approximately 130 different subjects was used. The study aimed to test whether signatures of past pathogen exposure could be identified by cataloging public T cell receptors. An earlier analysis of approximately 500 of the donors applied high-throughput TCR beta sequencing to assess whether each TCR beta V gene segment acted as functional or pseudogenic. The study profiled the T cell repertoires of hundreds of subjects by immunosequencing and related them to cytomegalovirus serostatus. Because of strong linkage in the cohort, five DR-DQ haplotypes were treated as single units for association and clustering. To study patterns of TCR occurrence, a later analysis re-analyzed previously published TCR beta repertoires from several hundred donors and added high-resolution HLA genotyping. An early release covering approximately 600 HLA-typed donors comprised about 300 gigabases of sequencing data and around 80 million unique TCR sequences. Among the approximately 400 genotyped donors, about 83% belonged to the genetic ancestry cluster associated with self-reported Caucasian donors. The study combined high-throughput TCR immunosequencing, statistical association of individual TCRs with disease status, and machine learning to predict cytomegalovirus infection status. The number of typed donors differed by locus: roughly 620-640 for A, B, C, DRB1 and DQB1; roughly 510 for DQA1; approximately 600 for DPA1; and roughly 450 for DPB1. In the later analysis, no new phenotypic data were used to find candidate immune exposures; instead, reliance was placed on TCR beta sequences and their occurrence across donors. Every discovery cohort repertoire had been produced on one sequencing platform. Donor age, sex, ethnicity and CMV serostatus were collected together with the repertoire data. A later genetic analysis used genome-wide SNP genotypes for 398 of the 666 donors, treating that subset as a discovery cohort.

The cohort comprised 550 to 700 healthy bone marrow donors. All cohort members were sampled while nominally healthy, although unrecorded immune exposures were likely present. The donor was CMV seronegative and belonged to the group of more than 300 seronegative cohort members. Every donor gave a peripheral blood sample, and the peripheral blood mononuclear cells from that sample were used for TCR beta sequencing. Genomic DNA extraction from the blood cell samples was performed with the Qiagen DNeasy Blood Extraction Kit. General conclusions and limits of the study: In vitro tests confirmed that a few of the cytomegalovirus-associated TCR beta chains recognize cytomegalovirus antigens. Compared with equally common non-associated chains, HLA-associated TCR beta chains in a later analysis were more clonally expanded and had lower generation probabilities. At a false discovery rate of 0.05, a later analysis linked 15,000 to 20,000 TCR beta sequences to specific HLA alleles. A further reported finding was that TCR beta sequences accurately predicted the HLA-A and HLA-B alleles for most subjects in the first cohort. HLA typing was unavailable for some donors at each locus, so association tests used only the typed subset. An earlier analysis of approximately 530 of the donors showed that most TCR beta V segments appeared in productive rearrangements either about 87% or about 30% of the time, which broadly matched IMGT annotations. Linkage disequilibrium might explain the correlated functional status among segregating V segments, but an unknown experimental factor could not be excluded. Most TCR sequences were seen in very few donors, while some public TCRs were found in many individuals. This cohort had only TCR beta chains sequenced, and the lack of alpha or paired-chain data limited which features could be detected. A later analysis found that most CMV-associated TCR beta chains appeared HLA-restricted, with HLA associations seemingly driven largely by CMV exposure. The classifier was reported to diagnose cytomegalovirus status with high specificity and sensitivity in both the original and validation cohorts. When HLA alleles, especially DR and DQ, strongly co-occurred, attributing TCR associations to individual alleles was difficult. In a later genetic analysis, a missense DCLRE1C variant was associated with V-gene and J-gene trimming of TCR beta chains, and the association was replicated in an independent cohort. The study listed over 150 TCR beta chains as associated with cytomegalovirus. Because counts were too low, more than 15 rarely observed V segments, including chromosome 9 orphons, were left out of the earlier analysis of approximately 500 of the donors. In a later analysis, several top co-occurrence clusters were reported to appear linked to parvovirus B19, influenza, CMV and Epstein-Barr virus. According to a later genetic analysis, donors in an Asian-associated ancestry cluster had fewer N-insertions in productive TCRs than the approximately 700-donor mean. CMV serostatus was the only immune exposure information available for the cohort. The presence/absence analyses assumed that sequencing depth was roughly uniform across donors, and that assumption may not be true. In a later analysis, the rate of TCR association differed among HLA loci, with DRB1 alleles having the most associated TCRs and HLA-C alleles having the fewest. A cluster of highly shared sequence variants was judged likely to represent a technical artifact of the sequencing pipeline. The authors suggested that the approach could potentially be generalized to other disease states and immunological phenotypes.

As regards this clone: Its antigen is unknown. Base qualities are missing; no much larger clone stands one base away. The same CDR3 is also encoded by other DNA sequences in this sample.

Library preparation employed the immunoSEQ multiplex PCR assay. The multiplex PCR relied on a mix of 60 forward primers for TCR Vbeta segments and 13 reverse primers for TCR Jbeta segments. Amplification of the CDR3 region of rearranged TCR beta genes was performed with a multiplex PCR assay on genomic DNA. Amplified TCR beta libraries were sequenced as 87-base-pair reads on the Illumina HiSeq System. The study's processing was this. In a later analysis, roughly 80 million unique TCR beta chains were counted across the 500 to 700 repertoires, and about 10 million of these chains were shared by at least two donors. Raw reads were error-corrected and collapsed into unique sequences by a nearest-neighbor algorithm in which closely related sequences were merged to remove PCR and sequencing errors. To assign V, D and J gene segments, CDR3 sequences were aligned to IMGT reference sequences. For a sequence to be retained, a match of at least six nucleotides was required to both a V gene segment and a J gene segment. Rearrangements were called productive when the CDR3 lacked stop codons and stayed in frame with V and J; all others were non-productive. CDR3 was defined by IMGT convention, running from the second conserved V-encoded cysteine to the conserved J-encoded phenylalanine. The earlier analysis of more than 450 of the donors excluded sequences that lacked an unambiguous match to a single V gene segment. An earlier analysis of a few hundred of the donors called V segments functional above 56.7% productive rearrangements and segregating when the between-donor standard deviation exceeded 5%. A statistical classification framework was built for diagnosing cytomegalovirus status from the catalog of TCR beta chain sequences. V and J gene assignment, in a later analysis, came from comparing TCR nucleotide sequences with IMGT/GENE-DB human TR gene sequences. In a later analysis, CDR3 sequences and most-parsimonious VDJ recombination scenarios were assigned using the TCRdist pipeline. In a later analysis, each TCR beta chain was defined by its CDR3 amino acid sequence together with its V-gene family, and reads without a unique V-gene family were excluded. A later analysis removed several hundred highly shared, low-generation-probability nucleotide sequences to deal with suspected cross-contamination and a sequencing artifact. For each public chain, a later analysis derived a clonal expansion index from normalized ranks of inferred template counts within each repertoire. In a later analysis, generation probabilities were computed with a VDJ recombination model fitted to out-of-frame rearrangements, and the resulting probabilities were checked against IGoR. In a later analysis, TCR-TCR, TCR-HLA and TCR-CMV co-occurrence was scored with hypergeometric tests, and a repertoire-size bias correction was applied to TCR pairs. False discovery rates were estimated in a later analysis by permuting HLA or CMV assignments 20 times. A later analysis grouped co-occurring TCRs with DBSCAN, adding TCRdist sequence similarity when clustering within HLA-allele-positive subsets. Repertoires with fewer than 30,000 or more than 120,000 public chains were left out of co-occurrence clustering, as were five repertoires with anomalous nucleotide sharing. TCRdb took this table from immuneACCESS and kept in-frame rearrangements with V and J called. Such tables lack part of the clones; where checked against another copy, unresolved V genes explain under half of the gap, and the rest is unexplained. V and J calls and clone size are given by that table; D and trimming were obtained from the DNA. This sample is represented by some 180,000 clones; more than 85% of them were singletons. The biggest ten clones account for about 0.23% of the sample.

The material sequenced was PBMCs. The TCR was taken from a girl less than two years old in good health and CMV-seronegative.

For the CDR3, the sequence is CASSPLPGELFF. The nucleotide sequence reads TGTGCCAGCAGCCCCCTCCCCGGGGAGCTGTTTTTT. This chain is built from TRBV7-3 and TRBJ2-2, with no D gene named confidently. Taken from cysteine to phenylalanine, the CDR3 has 12 residues. Only CDR3 DNA remains: 36 bases, in frame from the first base. Cut back by 5 bases and 6 bases, the V and J ends lie 7 bases apart. CDR1 and CDR2 (SGHTA, FQGTGA) derive from the germline V gene.